The 28 T cell receptor beta chains given below trace back to one sample, sequenced in a study of tissue T cells after allogeneic stem cell transplantation. Only in-frame clones appear in the TCRdb table, and some are missing; sequencing was by immunoSEQ multiplex PCR. The data show some 7,000 clones, with approximately 80% seen just once and roughly 14% held by the top ten. The sequencing used skin, collected at autopsy. All receptors derive from a male patient aged 60 or older with steroid-refractory graft-versus-host disease after an allogeneic stem cell transplant. Some T cells may be the graft donor's.

V usage is TRBV5-1 and J usage is TRBJ1-2; TRBD1 matches 7 bases. Germline V gene sequence: CDR1 SGHRS, CDR2 YFSETQ. The ends lost 2 bases at V and 3 bases at J; junction bases unmatched: 1. CDR3 length: 13 amino acids. CDR3 protein: CASSFGTDYGYTF. The CDR3 DNA reads as TGCGCCAGCAGCTTCGGGACAGACTATGGCTACACCTTC.

The V and J genes are TRBV4-3 and TRBJ1-2; 9 bases agree with TRBD1. Germline V gene data show CDR1 as LGHNA and CDR2 as YSLEER. V gave up 5 bases and J gave up 1 base; unmatched junction bases: 5. The CDR3 totals 15 residues. CDR3 in amino acids: CASSIRDRDNYGYTF. As DNA, the CDR3 is TGCGCCAGCAGCATCCGGGACAGGGATAACTATGGCTACACCTTC.

The V gene is TRBV6-1, the J gene TRBJ1-2; tentative D call: TRBD1 (5 bases). Looked up from germline, CDR1 is MNHNS and CDR2 is SASEGT. The V gene lost 1 base and the J gene lost 4 bases, with 10 bases spanning the gap. This CDR3 comprises 14 residues. DNA for the CDR3: TGTGCCAGCAGTGAAGGGGGCCGCCCCTATGGCTACACCTTC. As protein: CASSEGGRPYGYTF.

This clone was detected only a few times. The chain is built from TRBV6-2 or TRBV6-3 and TRBJ1-5; weak D call: TRBD1 (6 bases). Germline CDR1 MNHEY, CDR2 SVGEGT. V was clipped by 1 base and J by 5 bases, with 12 bases between them. The CDR3 extends over 15 amino acids. The CDR3 sequence: CASSYWGAGDQPQHF. In nucleotides, the CDR3 is TGTGCCAGCAGTTACTGGGGGGCTGGCGATCAGCCCCAGCATTTT.

This chain connects TRBV5-1 to TRBJ2-7, with TRBD1 matching over 7 bases. Trimming removed 0 bases from V and 4 bases from J; junction bases left unmatched: 4. The CDR3 covers 14 residues. The germline CDR1 and CDR2 sequences are SGHRS and YFSETQ. CDR3 amino acids: CASSLGQGIYEQYF. The CDR3 coding sequence is TGCGCCAGCAGCTTGGGACAGGGTATTTACGAGCAGTACTTC.

This clone was counted only a few times. The rearrangement uses TRBV11-3 and TRBJ2-2; weak D call: TRBD2 (5 bases). Trimming removed 7 bases at V and 7 bases at J, with 10 bases between. Looked up from germline, CDR1 is SGHNT and CDR2 is YENEEA. The CDR3 has 12 amino acids. The CDR3 reads CASNHGSGELFF. CDR3 sequence (DNA): TGTGCCAGCAACCATGGGAGCGGGGAGCTGTTTTTT.

The chain links TRBV7-6 to TRBJ1-1, with no clear D. V was pared by 5 bases and J by 0 bases, with 10 bases between. The CDR3 runs to 14 residues. The germline CDR1 and CDR2 sequences are SGHVS and FNYEAQ. In DNA form, the CDR3 reads TGTGCCAGCAGCCGTGTAGGGCTGAACACTGAAGCTTTCTTT. The encoded protein is CASSRVGLNTEAFF.

In its sample, this clone was seen once. The chain employs TRBV4-1 and TRBJ2-5, with D perhaps assigned TRBD1 or TRBD2 (6 bases each). The CDR3 is 16 amino acids. The germline V gene encodes CDR1 MGHRA and CDR2 YSYEKL. The V end was cut by 4 bases, the J end by 5 bases, with 20 bases between. The CDR3 DNA sequence: TGCGCCAGCAGCCTCTTGACGACTAGGGGGGACGAGACCCAGTACTTC. Protein sequence: CASSLLTTRGDETQYF.

V is TRBV27 and J is TRBJ1-5; maybe TRBD1 (6 bases). The CDR3 is 15 amino acids. CDR1 and CDR2 from the germline V gene are MNHEY and SMNVEV (reference sequence). Trimming took 10 bases from V and 5 from J, leaving 21 bases between them. The CDR3: CATRPTNRDYQPQHF. CDR3 in DNA: TGTGCCACCAGACCTACAAACAGGGACTATCAGCCCCAGCATTTT.

This sequence joins TRBV11-2 and TRBJ2-7; D is ambiguous. This CDR3 spans 14 amino acids. V dropped 5 bases and J dropped 4 bases, with 15 bases sitting between them. From germline, CDR1 is SGHAT and CDR2 FQNNGV. DNA of the CDR3: TGTGCCAGCAGCACGCTTACCGGGTTGTACGAGCAGTACTTC. Translating it yields CASSTLTGLYEQYF.

The sample holds a few counts of this clone. J is TRBJ1-6 and V is TRBV10-1; D possibly corresponds to TRBD1 (6 bases). Trimming removed 7 bases from V and 0 bases from J, with 22 bases in between. This CDR3 is built from 19 residues. Looked up from germline, CDR1 is WNHNN and CDR2 is SYGVQD (reference sequence). CDR3 amino acids: CASISPGTQISSYNSPLHF. In DNA, the CDR3 is TGCGCCAGCATAAGTCCCGGGACACAGATAAGCTCCTATAATTCACCCCTCCACTTT.

This clone was counted a single time. The chain links TRBV30 to TRBJ1-2; D may be TRBD1 (5 bases). V was cut by 0 bases and J by 8 bases, with 13 bases left in between. This CDR3 has 13 amino acids. Germline CDR1 reads GTSNPN; CDR2 reads SVGIG (reference sequence). The chain's CDR3 is CAWSVSGPLGYTF. The CDR3, as DNA: TGTGCCTGGAGTGTTTCAGGGCCTTTAGGCTACACCTTC.

The chain has TRBV6-5 and TRBJ2-7; no definite D call. The CDR3 length is 12 residues. Trimming took 7 bases from V and 2 from J, leaving 9 bases between them. Per germline, CDR1 MNHEY and CDR2 SVGAGI. CDR3 protein: CASTENTYEQYF. For the CDR3, the DNA is TGTGCCAGCACCGAGAATACCTACGAGCAGTACTTC.

V is TRBV7-2 and J is TRBJ2-1, with D maybe TRBD2 (5 bases). This CDR3 contains 17 residues. CDR1 and CDR2 from the germline V gene are SGHTA and FQGNSA. V lost 0 bases to trimming and J lost 7 bases, with 19 bases between them. CDR3 DNA sequence: TGTGCCAGCAGCTTAGCTGTCGGGGTCTCGACGGGGAATGAGCAGTTCTTC. Its protein is CASSLAVGVSTGNEQFF.

This sequence joins TRBV10-1 and TRBJ2-3, with TRBD2 matching 7 bases. This CDR3 comprises 15 residues. With V trimmed by 3 bases and J by 1 base, 4 bases remained unmatched. Germline CDR1 reads WNHNN; CDR2 reads SYGVQD (reference sequence). This CDR3 reads CASSEGLGGTDTQYF. The CDR3 DNA reads TGCGCCAGCAGTGAAGGACTAGGGGGCACAGATACGCAGTATTTT.

This sequence joins TRBV30 and TRBJ2-5; TRBD2 is a possible D gene (9 bases). CDR3 length: 14 residues. Germline CDR1 and CDR2: GTSNPN and SVGIG (reference sequence). The V end was cut by 5 bases, the J end by 5 bases, with 18 bases between. CDR3 sequence reads: CAWEDRAGGETQYF. In nucleotides, the CDR3 is TGTGCCTGGGAGGACAGGGCGGGAGGGGAGACCCAGTACTTC.

The chain recombines TRBV7-9 with TRBJ1-4, with a possible D match to TRBD1 (6 bases). The CDR3 is made up of 15 amino acids. Germline V gene lookup returns CDR1 SEHNR and CDR2 FQNEAQ (reference sequence). Trimming cost V 5 bases and J 7 bases, with 17 bases left between them. CDR3 sequence reads: CASSPPEQGFEKLFF. The CDR3 region has the DNA TGTGCCAGCAGCCCTCCGGAACAGGGATTTGAAAAACTGTTTTTT.

The rearrangement joins TRBV10-3 to TRBJ2-7, with 9 bases that match TRBD1. V gave up 2 bases and J gave up 2 bases; unmatched junction bases: 10. Germline V gives CDR1 ENHRY, CDR2 SYGVKD. This CDR3 is built from 17 residues. In DNA form, the CDR3 reads TGTGCCATCAGTGAGACGGTTTGGGACAGGGAAGCCTACGAGCAGTACTTC. Amino acid sequence: CAISETVWDREAYEQYF.

The chain joins TRBV6-5 to TRBJ2-7; tentative D call: TRBD2 (7 bases). This CDR3 is built from 15 residues. The V end was cut by 7 bases, the J end by 1 base, with 17 bases between. CDR1 and CDR2 from the germline V gene are MNHEY and SVGAGI. In nucleotides, the CDR3 is TGTGCCAGCACCCCGTGGGGAGGGGGTTCCTACGAGCAGTACTTC. Amino acid sequence: CASTPWGGGSYEQYF.

This clone was counted once. CDR3 DNA: TGTGCCACCGGACAGGCTGGCGACTATGGCTACACCTTC. Its protein is CATGQAGDYGYTF. The chain recombines TRBV28 with TRBJ1-2, with 7 nucleotides matching TRBD1. J was trimmed by 3 bases and V by 10 bases; bases with no gene match: 8. From germline, CDR1 is MDHEN and CDR2 SYDVKM. There are 13 residues in the CDR3.

The chain has TRBV4-1 and TRBJ2-2; TRBD1 matches at 8 bases. From germline, CDR1 is MGHRA and CDR2 YSYEKL. Germline trimming cut 7 bases from V and 2 bases from J; bases unmatched to any gene: 6. This CDR3 contains 15 residues. The CDR3 loop is CASKDGTGNTGELFF. DNA for the CDR3: TGCGCCAGCAAGGACGGGACAGGAAACACCGGGGAGCTGTTTTTT.

The chain uses TRBV6-6 and TRBJ2-7; D is uncertain. This CDR3 is 14 amino acids long. Germline-derived CDR1 and CDR2 are MNHNY and SVGAGI (reference sequence). V shed 3 bases and J shed 2 bases, with 11 bases lying between them. CDR3 sequence: CASSYLPQTYEQYF. The CDR3 DNA is TGTGCCAGCAGTTATCTTCCGCAGACCTACGAGCAGTACTTC.

The chain has TRBV7-2 and TRBJ2-7, with 8 bases lining up with TRBD1. Germline CDR1 is SGHTA and CDR2 is FQGNSA. The CDR3 sequence is 14 residues long. The V and J ends lost 5 bases and 6 bases, in that order; junction bases with no gene match: 9. CDR3 in amino acids: CASSLDRGIREQYF. The CDR3 DNA reads TGTGCCAGCAGCCTCGACAGGGGTATCCGCGAGCAGTACTTC.

V gene TRBV7-8 combines with J gene TRBJ2-7; D ambiguous. The germline V gene encodes CDR1 SGHVS and CDR2 FQNEAQ. The CDR3 runs 14 residues. Trimming cost V 1 base and J 3 bases, with 10 bases left between them. The CDR3 loop reads CASSLEEPVYEQYF. The DNA of the CDR3 is TGTGCCAGCAGCTTAGAGGAACCGGTCTACGAGCAGTACTTC.

The chain is built from TRBV24-1 and TRBJ2-1, with 7 bases fitting TRBD1. Germline trimming cut 10 bases from V and 3 bases from J; bases unmatched to any gene: 8. Germline CDR1 is KGHDR and CDR2 is SFDVKD. CDR3 length equals 14 residues. The chain's CDR3 is CATQTGPGYNEQFF. The CDR3 DNA reads as TGTGCCACTCAGACAGGGCCTGGCTACAATGAGCAGTTCTTC.

This chain links TRBV7-8 with TRBJ2-7; D may be TRBD2 (5 bases). Trimming removed 7 bases from V and 4 bases from J, with 20 bases in between. Germline loops: CDR1 SGHVS, CDR2 FQNEAQ. This CDR3 has 15 residues. The CDR3 DNA sequence: TGTGCCAGCACCACCGGGGATTCGGGCTTGTACGAGCAGTACTTC. This translates into CASTTGDSGLYEQYF.

The V and J genes are TRBV12-3 or TRBV12-4 and TRBJ1-1, with D possibly being TRBD1 (5 bases). V was shortened by 8 bases and J by 11 bases, with 18 bases between the two germline ends. The CDR3 is 12 amino acids. This chain's CDR3 is CASSNYGRAAFF. For the CDR3, the DNA is TGTGCCAGCTCGAATTATGGCAGGGCCGCTTTCTTT.

The chain couples TRBV6-5 to TRBJ1-5; a weak D match, TRBD1 (5 bases). V was shortened by 8 bases and J by 7 bases, with 18 bases between the two germline ends. This CDR3 region has 14 residues. Germline CDR1 reads MNHEY; CDR2 reads SVGAGI. This CDR3 is CASLSGQGGQPQHF. The CDR3 nucleotides are TGTGCCAGCCTGTCGGGCCAGGGCGGACAGCCCCAGCATTTT.